The 20 T cell receptor beta chains in this list originate from one sample, sequenced in a study of blood T cell repertoires in COVID-19 (dated by TCRdb to the early 2020s). Library preparation used the immunoSEQ multiplex PCR assay. The table was pulled from immuneACCESS by TCRdb, which kept in-frame rearrangements only. Such tables lose some clones; where checked, under half of the loss comes from unresolved V genes, and the rest has no known cause. The sample contains 150,000 to 200,000 clones, approximately 81% of them found a single time. Of the sample, around 3.2% falls within the top ten clones. Sample: peripheral blood. The receptors derive from a human donor with acute or convalescent COVID-19. The donor label of this sample is uncertain.

The rearrangement joins TRBV6-5 to TRBJ1-1; D is unresolved. Germline V gene data show CDR1 as MNHEY and CDR2 as SVGAGI. The CDR3 sequence is 14 residues long. V was pared by 0 bases and J by 1 base, with 6 bases between. The CDR3 reads CASSYSLENTEAFF. The CDR3, as DNA: TGTGCCAGCAGTTACTCCCTAGAGAACACTGAAGCTTTCTTT.

The chain employs TRBV19 and TRBJ2-7; 8 bases match TRBD1. The germline V gene has CDR1 LNHDA and CDR2 SQIVND (reference sequence). J lost 0 bases, V lost 1 base, and 11 bases had no gene match. This CDR3 has 18 amino acids. CDR3 coding DNA: TGTGCCAGTAGTATAGTCCTAAAGACACAGGGGGGCTCCTACGAGCAGTACTTC. It specifies CASSIVLKTQGGSYEQYF. The full variable domain, its missing parts supplied by reference TRBV19 and TRBJ2-7, is DGGITQSPKYLFRKEGQNVTLSCEQNLNHDAMYWYRQDPGQGLRLIYYSQIVNDFQKGDIAEGYSVSREKKESFPLTVTSAQKNPTAFYLCASSIVLKTQGGSYEQYFGPGTRLTVT.

This chain connects TRBV28 to TRBJ2-1; tentative D call: TRBD1 (5 bases). Trimming pared 8 bases from V and 4 bases from J, leaving 15 bases between. The germline V gene encodes CDR1 MDHEN and CDR2 SYDVKM. This CDR3 comprises 14 residues. This CDR3 is CASCVGVRYNEQFF. The CDR3 DNA is TGTGCCAGCTGCGTAGGGGTCCGGTACAATGAGCAGTTCTTC. Combining the CDR3 with reference TRBV28 and TRBJ2-1 gives the whole variable domain DVKVTQSSRYLVKRTGEKVFLECVQDMDHENMFWYRQDPGLGLRLIYFSYDVKMKEKGDIPEGYSVSREKKERFSLILESASTNQTSMYLCASCVGVRYNEQFFGPGTRLTVL.

The chain employs TRBV2 and TRBJ1-1; 8 bases map to TRBD1. There are 15 residues in the CDR3. The V gene end was trimmed by 4 bases and the J gene end by 4 bases; junction bases not matched to a gene: 8. Germline CDR1 reads SNHLY; CDR2 reads FYNNEI. In DNA, the CDR3 is TGTGCCAGCAGTGCAGTGGGACAGGCGGGCACTGAAGCTTTCTTT. This translates into CASSAVGQAGTEAFF.

This clone has just a few counts. CDR3 in amino acids: CASSPREDYGYTF. Here the CDR3 DNA reads TGTGCCAGCAGCCCCAGGGAGGACTATGGCTACACCTTC. The genes are TRBV7-8 and TRBJ1-2, with a possible D match to TRBD1 (5 bases). This CDR3 has 13 residues. The germline V gene encodes CDR1 SGHVS and CDR2 FQNEAQ. V was pared by 5 bases and J by 3 bases, with 10 bases between.

This sequence joins TRBV25-1 and TRBJ2-2; 7 bases match TRBD2. There are 15 residues in the CDR3. V was clipped by 6 bases and J by 5 bases; unmatched bases: 9. Germline CDR1 reads MGHDK; CDR2 reads SYGVNS. CDR3 bases: TGTGCCAGCAGCTTGAGCGGGGTAGGAACCGGGGAGCTGTTTTTT. Its protein product is CASSLSGVGTGELFF. The variable domain in full, completed from reference TRBV25-1 and TRBJ2-2, reads EADIYQTPRYLVIGTGKKITLECSQTMGHDKMYWYQQDPGMELHLIHYSYGVNSTEKGDLSSESTVSRIRTEHFPLTLESARPSHTSQYLCASSLSGVGTGELFFGEGSRLTVL.

The chain recombines TRBV27 with TRBJ1-2; 9 nucleotides line up with TRBD1. The CDR3 sequence is 14 residues long. V was pared by 0 bases and J by 8 bases, with 4 bases of the junction left unmatched. Germline V lookup: CDR1 MNHEY, CDR2 SMNVEV (reference sequence). CDR3: CASSLSRQGGGYTF. In DNA form, the CDR3 reads TGTGCCAGCAGTTTATCCAGACAGGGGGGAGGCTACACCTTC.

The rearrangement uses TRBV11-2 and TRBJ2-2; 15 bases agree with TRBD2. Germline V gene lookup returns CDR1 SGHAT and CDR2 FQNNGV. V was clipped by 7 bases and J by 3 bases; unmatched bases: 6. CDR3 size: 17 residues. Written as DNA, the CDR3 is TGTGCCAGCACCCCAGGACTAGCGGGGGGGTACACCGGGGAGCTGTTTTTT. It specifies CASTPGLAGGYTGELFF.

The genes are TRBV7-2 and TRBJ1-6; the D gene is possibly TRBD1 (6 bases). This CDR3 comprises 17 residues. The V gene's germline CDR1 is SGHTA and CDR2 FQGNSA. V was clipped by 5 bases and J by 4 bases, with 18 bases between them. For the CDR3, the DNA is TGTGCCAGCAGCATCTCCTTGGACAGCGTTTATAATTCACCCCTCCACTTT. This sequence encodes CASSISLDSVYNSPLHF.

The CDR3 spells CASVRGDSYNEQFF. The CDR3 DNA follows: TGTGCCAGCGTACGGGGGGACTCCTACAATGAGCAGTTCTTC. The chain recombines TRBV28 with TRBJ2-1, with 7 bases lining up with TRBD2. The CDR3 has 14 amino acids. From germline, CDR1 is MDHEN and CDR2 SYDVKM. Trimming took 8 bases from V and 0 from J; bases not matched to a gene: 4.

The chain's CDR3 is CASSLGSLSYNEQFF. The CDR3 DNA reads TGTGCCAGCAGTCTAGGATCCCTCTCCTACAATGAGCAGTTCTTC. This chain uses TRBV3-1 (or the pseudogene TRBV3-2) with TRBJ2-1; no firm D call. The CDR3 spans 15 residues. The germline CDR1 and CDR2 sequences are LGHDT and YNNKEL (reference sequence). The V end lost 6 bases, the J end lost 0 bases, and 12 bases lay between the germline ends.

The V gene is TRBV6-5, the J gene TRBJ2-7, with 10 bases fitting TRBD1. In germline, CDR1 is MNHEY, CDR2 SVGAGI. The CDR3 totals 13 residues. After removal of 7 bases from V and 2 bases from J, the junction contained 2 bases not matched to a gene. CDR3 amino acids: CASKGTGAYEQYF. CDR3 nucleotide sequence: TGTGCCAGCAAGGGGACAGGGGCCTACGAGCAGTACTTC.

This chain uses TRBV28 with TRBJ1-1; 9 bases are a match to TRBD1. The V segment lost 9 bases and the J segment 4 bases; nucleotides outside the gene matches: 12. This CDR3 is built from 15 residues. Germline CDR1 MDHEN, CDR2 SYDVKM. The CDR3 region is CASLHPGQGGTEAFF. CDR3 coding DNA: TGTGCCAGTTTGCATCCGGGACAGGGAGGCACTGAAGCTTTCTTT.

This clone was detected only a few times. This sequence joins TRBV5-4 and TRBJ2-3; no clear D. Trimming took 4 bases from V and 0 from J, leaving 9 bases between them. This CDR3 is built from 14 residues. Germline V gene lookup returns CDR1 SGHNT and CDR2 YYREEE (reference sequence). The CDR3 region is CASSPALSTDTQYF. The DNA of the CDR3 is TGTGCCAGCAGCCCCGCGCTTAGCACAGATACGCAGTATTTT.

The chain employs TRBV6-1 and TRBJ1-2, with 8 bases matching TRBD1. V gave up 1 base and J gave up 1 base; unmatched junction bases: 5. The CDR3 has 16 amino acids. Germline V gene lookup returns CDR1 MNHNS and CDR2 SASEGT. The CDR3 nucleotides are TGTGCCAGCAGTGAAGGACAGGGGAAGGGTAACTATGGCTACACCTTC. It is translated as CASSEGQGKGNYGYTF.

The chain links TRBV7-2 to TRBJ1-4, with D possibly TRBD1 on 5 matching bases. This CDR3 contains 14 residues. CDR1 and CDR2 (germline): SGHTA, FQGNSA. Trimming stripped 2 bases from V and 6 bases from J, with 10 bases between. CDR3 nucleotide sequence: TGTGCCAGCAGCTTAAATCAGGGTGATGAAAAACTGTTTTTT. Amino acids: CASSLNQGDEKLFF.

The count of this clone is one. The chain couples TRBV7-3 to TRBJ2-3; D is perhaps TRBD2 (7 bases). The CDR3 loop spans 15 amino acids. Looked up from germline, CDR1 is SGHTA and CDR2 is FQGTGA. Trimming pared 10 bases from V and 5 bases from J, leaving 22 bases between. This CDR3 is CATGMGRGAGDTQYF. As DNA, the CDR3 is TGTGCCACCGGGATGGGACGGGGGGCGGGAGATACGCAGTATTTT.

The J gene is TRBJ1-5, the V gene TRBV30, with a tentative D call TRBD1 (5 bases). V lost 0 bases, J lost 2 bases, and 11 bases lay in between. Looked up from germline, CDR1 is GTSNPN and CDR2 is SVGIG (reference sequence). This CDR3 spans 15 amino acids. The CDR3 nucleotides read TGTGCCTGGAGTGTCGGGGGTACGGGCAATCAGCCCCAGCATTTT. Protein sequence: CAWSVGGTGNQPQHF. The whole variable domain, remainder taken from reference TRBV30 and TRBJ1-5, is SQTIHQWPATLVQPVGSPLSLECTVEGTSNPNLYWYRQAAGRGLQLLFYSVGIGQISSEVPQNLSASRPQDRQFILSSKKLLLSDSGFYLCAWSVGGTGNQPQHFGDGTRLSIL.

J is TRBJ1-5 and V is TRBV15; 10 bases map to TRBD1. Unmatched junction bases numbered 6, after V lost 0 bases and J lost 4 bases. The CDR3 is 17 residues long. From germline, CDR1 is LNHNV and CDR2 YYDKDF (reference sequence). For the CDR3, the DNA is TGTGCCACCAGCAGAGATCGCGGGACAGGGGAAAATCAGCCCCAGCATTTT. Encoded protein: CATSRDRGTGENQPQHF.

This chain uses TRBV12-5 with TRBJ1-2; D may be TRBD1 (5 bases). V lost 0 bases and J 8 bases, leaving 19 bases between the germline ends. Per the germline V gene, CDR1 is LGHNT and CDR2 is FRNRAP. This CDR3 is 16 amino acids long. As DNA, the CDR3 is TGTGCTAGTGGTTTGGTATTGGGCAGGGAGGGTAACGGCTACACCTTC. Its protein is CASGLVLGREGNGYTF.